These 28 T cell receptor beta chains were sequenced from one sample in a study of T cells in Graves' hyperthyroidism and ophthalmopathy. Amplified TCR beta CDR3 regions derived from RNA transcripts. The primer set for the first-round RT-PCR of the TCR CDR3 was HTBI. Each CDR3 protein gets one entry after TCRdb re-called the multiplex PCR reads with MiXCR. The repertoire holds a few hundred thousand distinct CDR3 sequences, 14% seen once, with 5.8% in the top ten. The sequenced material came from blood. The receptors were sampled from a woman between 25 and 40 years old with Graves' hyperthyroidism that later progressed to Graves' ophthalmopathy.

In this sample, this clonotype turned up many times. The chain joins TRBV5-4 to TRBJ1-1; D remains unclear. The CDR3 extends over 14 amino acids. Germline CDR1 and CDR2: SGHNT and YYREEE (reference sequence). Trimming removed 5 bases at V and 0 bases at J, with 11 bases between. The CDR3 DNA follows: TGTGCCAGCAGTCGGACCATTATGAACACTGAAGCTTTCTTT. Translating gives CASSRTIMNTEAFF.

This clonotype was observed many times. The CDR3 region has the DNA TGTGCCAGTACGGAGCGGGGGCTCTACAATGAGCAGTTCTTC. Its translation: CASTERGLYNEQFF. V gene TRBV19 combines with J gene TRBJ2-1; 8 bases match TRBD2. Germline V CDR1 and CDR2: LNHDA, SQIVND (reference sequence). There are 14 residues in the CDR3. V was clipped by 7 bases and J by 3 bases; unmatched bases: 5.

Ten or more counts support this clonotype. This chain uses TRBV6-1 with TRBJ1-5, with 7 nucleotides matching TRBD1. The V gene's germline CDR1 is MNHNS and CDR2 SASEGT. J gave up 5 bases and V 3 bases, and 7 bases lay outside the gene matches. This CDR3 has 15 residues. The CDR3 DNA is TGTGCCAGCAGTGAGCAAGGGACAGATCATCAGCCCCAGCATTTT. Its protein is CASSEQGTDHQPQHF.

This clonotype has just a few counts. J is TRBJ1-4 and V is TRBV28; 7 nucleotides match TRBD1. V shed 6 bases and J 5 bases; nucleotides not matched to a gene: 9. The CDR3 runs 15 residues. The germline CDR1 and CDR2 sequences are MDHEN and SYDVKM. The CDR3 DNA reads TGTGCCAGCAGCCCCTGGCAGGGGGGGAATGAAAAACTGTTTTTT. Amino acids: CASSPWQGGNEKLFF. Complete variable domain (other parts from reference TRBV28 and TRBJ1-4): DVKVTQSSRYLVKRTGEKVFLECVQDMDHENMFWYRQDPGLGLRLIYFSYDVKMKEKGDIPEGYSVSREKKERFSLILESASTNQTSMYLCASSPWQGGNEKLFFGSGTQLSVL.

This clonotype was observed a few times. This may stem from a read error, because a much larger clone lies one nucleotide away. The V gene is TRBV12-3 or TRBV12-4, the J gene TRBJ2-7, with 7 bases matching TRBD2. This CDR3 is 14 amino acids long. Germline trimming cut 5 bases from V and 4 bases from J; bases unmatched to any gene: 8. In nucleotides, the CDR3 is TGTGCCAGCAGTCGGCGCGGGAGTGGTTACGAGCAGTACTTC. Translation gives CASSRRGSGYEQYF.

This clonotype was counted at least ten times. The gene calls are TRBV3-1 and TRBJ1-1; no clear D. Germline CDR1 is LGHDT and CDR2 is YNNKEL (reference sequence). The CDR3 is 13 residues long. Trimming took off 1 base at V and 7 bases at J, with 10 bases between the two ends. The CDR3 DNA reads as TGTGCCAGCAGCCAAGTACGAACGGATGAAGCTTTCTTT. Encoded protein: CASSQVRTDEAFF.

In its sample, this clonotype was seen many times. J is TRBJ1-6 and V is TRBV27; TRBD1 might be the D (6 bases). Per the germline V gene, CDR1 is MNHEY and CDR2 is SMNVEV (reference sequence). V gave up 3 bases and J gave up 7 bases, with 13 bases separating them. The CDR3 has 15 amino acids. CDR3 region: CASSFGGARNSPLHF. In DNA, the CDR3 is TGTGCCAGCAGTTTTGGGGGCGCGAGAAATTCACCCCTCCACTTT.

V gene TRBV19 combines with J gene TRBJ1-5; a possible D gene is TRBD1 (6 bases). The V end was cut by 5 bases, the J end by 4 bases, with 15 bases between. The CDR3 is 15 residues long. Germline lookup yields CDR1 LNHDA and CDR2 SQIVND (reference sequence). The CDR3 sequence: CASSLDRNFNQPQHF. The CDR3, as DNA: TGTGCCAGTAGTTTGGACAGAAACTTTAATCAGCCCCAGCATTTT.

This chain uses TRBV20-1 with TRBJ2-1, with TRBD2 matching 14 bases. After removal of 1 base from V and 7 bases from J, the junction contained 9 bases not matched to a gene. CDR1 is DFQATT, CDR2 SNEGSKA, per germline (reference sequence). This CDR3 is 17 amino acids long. For the CDR3, the DNA is TGCAGTGCTAGAGGACGGTCCGGGACTAGCGGGAGTAATGAGCAGTTCTTC. Residues: CSARGRSGTSGSNEQFF.

The rearrangement uses TRBV7-9 and TRBJ2-2; 12 bases map to TRBD2. The trim removed 4 bases at V and 0 bases at J, leaving 6 bases unmatched. CDR3 length equals 18 residues. Looked up from germline, CDR1 is SEHNR and CDR2 is FQNEAQ (reference sequence). CDR3 residues: CASSSKTSGSANTGELFF. The CDR3 coding sequence is TGTGCCAGCAGCTCAAAGACTAGCGGGAGCGCGAACACCGGGGAGCTGTTTTTT.

The rearrangement links TRBV6-1 to TRBJ1-5, with no clear D. The germline V gene encodes CDR1 MNHNS and CDR2 SASEGT. Trimming pared 3 bases from V and 5 bases from J, leaving 11 bases between. The CDR3 is 14 residues long. The CDR3 protein is CASSEENGYQPQHF. The CDR3 DNA follows: TGTGCCAGCAGTGAGGAAAATGGTTATCAGCCCCAGCATTTT.

This clonotype appeared many times. The chain's CDR3 is CASSKGLYYGYTF. CDR3 sequence (DNA): TGTGCCAGCAGTAAAGGACTGTACTATGGCTACACCTTC. The genes are TRBV3-1 and TRBJ1-2; D remains unclear. The V and J ends lost 6 bases and 3 bases respectively, with 11 bases between them. Germline V gives CDR1 LGHDT, CDR2 YNNKEL (reference sequence). The CDR3 has 13 residues.

The chain joins TRBV6-1 to TRBJ1-3; tentatively, D is TRBD1 (5 bases). CDR1 MNHNS and CDR2 SASEGT come from the germline V gene. V was shortened by 8 bases and J by 4 bases, with 18 bases between the two germline ends. The CDR3 consists of 15 residues. DNA for the CDR3: TGTGCCAGCGCACCTTTTGCAGGGATGGGAAACACCATATATTTT. Translation: CASAPFAGMGNTIYF.

In this sample, this clonotype turned up many times. The chain carries TRBV7-3 and TRBJ2-5, with 7 bases matching TRBD2. CDR3 size: 17 residues. Per germline, CDR1 SGHTA and CDR2 FQGTGA. V shed 0 bases, J shed 7 bases, and the junction held 14 bases outside the gene matches. The DNA of the CDR3 is TGTGCCAGCAGCTTAACGGTTTCGGCGGGAGAAAGCGGGACCCAGTACTTC. Amino acid sequence: CASSLTVSAGESGTQYF. Full variable domain (outside the CDR3, taken from reference TRBV7-3 and TRBJ2-5): GAGVSQTPSNKVTEKGKYVELRCDPISGHTALYWYRQSLGQGPEFLIYFQGTGAADDSGLPNDRFFAVRPEGSVSTLKIQRTERGDSAVYLCASSLTVSAGESGTQYFGPGTRLLVL.

The chain couples TRBV19 to TRBJ1-5, with D possibly being TRBD1 (5 bases). The CDR3 extends over 13 amino acids. V dropped 3 bases and J dropped 6 bases, with 9 bases sitting between them. Germline V gene data show CDR1 as LNHDA and CDR2 as SQIVND (reference sequence). DNA of the CDR3: TGTGCCAGTAGTATGGCAGGGAGTCAGCCCCAGCATTTT. It yields the protein CASSMAGSQPQHF.

In this sample, this clonotype turned up a few times. The gene calls are TRBV12-3 or TRBV12-4 and TRBJ2-3; TRBD1 matches 8 bases. This CDR3 is 14 amino acids long. The V gene end was trimmed by 8 bases and the J gene end by 2 bases; junction bases not matched to a gene: 6. CDR3 coding DNA: TGTGCCAGCTCGGACAGGGAGCCCACAGATACGCAGTATTTT. Its translation is CASSDREPTDTQYF.

This clonotype occurred many times. The chain employs TRBV5-6 and TRBJ1-5; D is undetermined. V was clipped by 2 bases and J by 9 bases, with 18 bases between them. Germline V gene data show CDR1 as SGHDT and CDR2 as YYEEEE. CDR3 size: 15 residues. In DNA form, the CDR3 reads TGTGCCAGCAGCTTAAACGAACGGGAGGTGCTGCCCCAGCATTTT. Amino acids: CASSLNEREVLPQHF.

The CDR3: CASSFFTGTPRGDNEQFF. CDR3 DNA sequence: TGTGCCAGCAGTTTTTTTACCGGGACACCAAGAGGGGACAATGAGCAGTTCTTC. The chain carries TRBV28 and TRBJ2-1, with D perhaps TRBD1 (6 bases). The V and J ends lost 3 bases and 5 bases respectively, with 23 bases between them. Germline V gives CDR1 MDHEN, CDR2 SYDVKM. The CDR3 contains 18 residues.

This clonotype was seen repeatedly, ten times or more. The rearrangement links TRBV15 to TRBJ2-7; 10 positions match TRBD2. In germline, CDR1 is LNHNV, CDR2 YYDKDF (reference sequence). V shed 3 bases, J shed 5 bases, and the junction held 13 bases outside the gene matches. CDR3 length: 17 amino acids. The CDR3 reads CATSSRPASGSPHEQYF. The CDR3 coding sequence is TGTGCCACCAGCAGCCGACCGGCTAGCGGGAGCCCCCACGAGCAGTACTTC.

This clonotype was counted many times. The rearrangement links TRBV5-1 to TRBJ2-1; 10 bases agree with TRBD2. This CDR3 region has 15 residues. The germline CDR1 and CDR2 sequences are SGHRS and YFSETQ. The trim removed 1 base at V and 7 bases at J, leaving 5 bases unmatched. Here the CDR3 reads CASSLSLAGENEQFF. In DNA form, the CDR3 reads TGCGCCAGCAGCTTGAGTCTAGCGGGGGAGAATGAGCAGTTCTTC. The full variable domain, with the rest looked up from reference TRBV5-1 and TRBJ2-1, is KAGVTQTPRYLIKTRGQQVTLSCSPISGHRSVSWYQQTPGQGLQFLFEYFSETQRNKGNFPGRFSGRQFSNSRSEMNVSTLELGDSALYLCASSLSLAGENEQFFGPGTRLTVL.

This clonotype has a single count. The chain is built from TRBV7-2 and TRBJ1-3, with TRBD1 matching over 7 bases. V gave up 3 bases and J gave up 0 bases; unmatched junction bases: 8. The CDR3 has 17 residues. From germline, CDR1 is SGHTA and CDR2 FQGNSA. CDR3 residues: CASSLTGLSLSGNTIYF. CDR3 bases: TGTGCCAGCAGCTTGACAGGGCTTAGTCTCTCTGGAAACACCATATATTTT.

This clonotype showed up many times. The V call is TRBV10-3, the J call TRBJ1-2; D unresolved. V gave up 7 bases and J gave up 8 bases, with 17 bases separating them. This CDR3 is built from 13 residues. The V gene's germline CDR1 is ENHRY and CDR2 SYGVKD. The CDR3 loop reads CAITAGSHSGYTF. CDR3 nucleotide sequence: TGTGCCATCACCGCTGGCTCCCACTCCGGCTACACCTTC.

This clonotype was observed many times. V is TRBV6-2 or TRBV6-3 and J is TRBJ2-1, with a possible D match to TRBD1 (6 bases). The V and J ends lost 3 bases and 0 bases respectively, with 30 bases between them. The germline gives CDR1 MNHEY, CDR2 SVGEGT. The CDR3 has 22 amino acids. Here the CDR3 DNA reads TGTGCCAGCAGTTATCACCCCCGGCAGGGAAAAGGGGGTAAGGGCTCCTACAATGAGCAGTTCTTC. It is translated as CASSYHPRQGKGGKGSYNEQFF.

In its sample, this clonotype was seen many times. The rearrangement links TRBV6-5 to TRBJ2-7, with D perhaps TRBD1 (5 bases). Per germline, CDR1 MNHEY and CDR2 SVGAGI. The CDR3 has 13 amino acids. The V end was cut by 3 bases, the J end by 7 bases, with 13 bases between. CDR3 nucleotides: TGTGCCAGCAGTTATCCCCCCCAGGGAGAGCAGTACTTC. Translated, it gives CASSYPPQGEQYF.

This clonotype was counted ten times or more. The chain uses TRBV12-3 or TRBV12-4 and TRBJ1-3; D is unresolved. V lost 1 base and J lost 4, with 2 bases in between. This CDR3 region has 12 residues. CDR3 DNA sequence: TGTGCCAGCAGTTTAGTCGGAAACACCATATATTTT. It is translated as CASSLVGNTIYF.

This clonotype was seen ten or more times. The chain couples TRBV18 to TRBJ2-3, with D possibly being TRBD1 (5 bases). Germline loops: CDR1 KGHSH, CDR2 LQKENI. CDR3 size: 14 residues. V dropped 2 bases and J dropped 0 bases, with 6 bases sitting between them. Written as DNA, the CDR3 is TGTGCCAGCTCACCAGGGGCGAGCACAGATACGCAGTATTTT. As protein: CASSPGASTDTQYF.

This clonotype showed up many times. The CDR3 DNA is TGCAGTGCTAGAGGAACCTACGAGCAGTACTTC. Protein product: CSARGTYEQYF. The rearrangement links TRBV20-1 to TRBJ2-7, with D hard to call. CDR3 size: 11 residues. Germline lookup yields CDR1 DFQATT and CDR2 SNEGSKA (reference sequence). Trimming cost V 1 base and J 2 bases, with 3 bases left between them.

In its sample, this clonotype was seen a few times. The chain couples TRBV2 to TRBJ2-1; D is ambiguous. The germline gives CDR1 SNHLY, CDR2 FYNNEI. This CDR3 comprises 16 residues. Trimming shortened V by 6 bases and J by 6 bases, and 21 bases separated the two germline ends. The CDR3 DNA sequence: TGTGCCAGCAGCGATTTTAACGGCTCTCCGGGCAATGAGCAGTTCTTC. This translates into CASSDFNGSPGNEQFF.